The present T cell receptor (beta chain) was sequenced within a study of shared clonotypes between healthy human individuals (dated by TCRdb to the early 2020s). With regard to the full study: A couple of women and three men aged 18 to 49 years were included in the cohort. For each donor, three plates each were used for CD4 naive and CD4 memory, two plates were used for CD8 naive, and one plate was used for CD8 memory. To estimate repertoire size and how much clonotypes are shared between individuals, the study performed deep sequencing of blood TCR repertoires from 4 to 6 healthy adults. Different laboratories and diverse techniques were used to prepare libraries and sequence TCR repertoires, to increase sequencing depth and limit assay-specific biases. Each donor's leukapheresis produced roughly between roughly 0.9 and 9 billion PBMCs. The full study reports these points: Compared with non-shared clonotypes, the clonotypes found in all four sorted-subset donors had higher generation probabilities. Pairwise subsampling indicated that sequencing depth was expected to affect the degree of clonotype sharing among donors. Sampling was restricted to blood, and TCR repertoires in tissues likely differ from the TCR repertoires found in blood. Sharing across a handful of donors was observed for approximately 5% of naive CD4, under 4% of naive CD8, over 2% of memory CD4, and roughly 0.43% of memory CD8 clonotypes. Naive subsets generally had larger estimated clonotype richness than memory subsets. The small number of donors limited the genetic and exposure-history diversity represented. Incomplete sequencing was indicated by rarefaction of sorted-subset datasets, despite the large sequencing depth.

The germline V and J ends show losses of 4 bases and 2 bases respectively, and no gene match explains 7 bases of the junction. Taken from the germline V gene (reference sequence), the CDR1 and CDR2 loops are MNHEY and SMNVEV. Measured from the cysteine to the phenylalanine, the CDR3 is 15 residues long. Only the CDR3 DNA is retained, 45 bases long and in frame from the first base. Concerning this clone: Its antigen remains undetermined. No per-base quality is available; no much larger clone lies one base away.

Healthy HIV-negative adults with no recently reported acute infections or vaccinations were included as donors. Every donor was a Caucasian adult living in Nashville, Tennessee, USA. CD4+ T cells were enriched by magnetic negative selection; naive cells were then positively selected on CD45RA, and the negative fraction formed the memory subset. Blood was collected by leukapheresis, and PBMCs were isolated by Ficoll-Histopaque density gradient centrifugation and then cryopreserved in liquid nitrogen vapor phase. Purity and quantity of every magnetically sorted T cell population were checked by analytical flow cytometry. From each sorted fraction, genomic DNA was isolated and quantified by UV absorbance on a Nanodrop 2000c. Using the deep immunoSEQ assay, TCR CDR3 regions were amplified from genomic DNA by multiplex PCR. Extracted genomic DNA from each cell subset was distributed evenly across all wells of several immunoSEQ 96-well plates, and each plate was treated as a replicate. Each replicate PCR for sorted subsets received around 0.2 ug genomic DNA, equal to roughly 30,000 T cell genomes. The purified libraries were quantified using a Qubit 3.0 fluorometer, sized with a Bioanalyzer 2100, and then quantified again using the KAPA Library Quantification kit. Every immunoSEQ 96-well plate was sequenced on a dedicated single-read 150-cycle Illumina NextSeq 550 flow cell. Regarding the original processing steps: Because the immunoSEQ output held only junctional sequences and lacked quality scores, the filtering could not match the filtering applied to full-length reads. Sequences were annotated with PyIR, a Python wrapper for IgBLAST v1.9, and V/J genes and CDR3 were assigned using IMGT germline references. Reads with weak V/J assignments (E-value above 1e-6), missing CDR3, stop codons, out-of-frame junctions, or ambiguous translated residues were removed. V3J clonotypes were defined by identical inferred V gene, J gene, and CDR3 amino acid sequence. To compute the percentage overlap between repertoires, the number of shared unique clonotypes was divided by the size of the smaller repertoire. Repertoire richness was assessed with RTK rarefaction, the Chao1 estimator, and Recon v2.1 estimates of unobserved clonotypes. Generation probabilities were computed with OLGA for all TCRbeta clonotypes obtained by the gDNA method from several donors. Not all clones reach the TCRdb copy of this immuneACCESS table, which keeps in-frame sequences only. Checked studies attribute under half of the gap to unresolved V genes and leave the rest unexplained. V and J calls and clone size are those listed in that table; D and trimming were worked out from the DNA. This sample holds some 2.3 million clones; more than 85% were observed only once. The ten most abundant clones make up approximately 0.4% of the sample.

The origin of this receptor is a man aged 18 to 29 in good health. Some clones in this sample may be carry-over from other donors' samples. The sequence links TRBV27 to TRBJ2-7; the junction holds 8 bases that match TRBD1. Sequencing was carried out using naive CD4+ T cells from PBMCs. The intended sense of this specimen's cell subset or site label: CD45RA+ positively selected. The base sequence is TGTGCCAGCAGTTCGTACGGACAGGGCCCCTACGAGCAGTACTTC. Translated, it gives CASSSYGQGPYEQYF.